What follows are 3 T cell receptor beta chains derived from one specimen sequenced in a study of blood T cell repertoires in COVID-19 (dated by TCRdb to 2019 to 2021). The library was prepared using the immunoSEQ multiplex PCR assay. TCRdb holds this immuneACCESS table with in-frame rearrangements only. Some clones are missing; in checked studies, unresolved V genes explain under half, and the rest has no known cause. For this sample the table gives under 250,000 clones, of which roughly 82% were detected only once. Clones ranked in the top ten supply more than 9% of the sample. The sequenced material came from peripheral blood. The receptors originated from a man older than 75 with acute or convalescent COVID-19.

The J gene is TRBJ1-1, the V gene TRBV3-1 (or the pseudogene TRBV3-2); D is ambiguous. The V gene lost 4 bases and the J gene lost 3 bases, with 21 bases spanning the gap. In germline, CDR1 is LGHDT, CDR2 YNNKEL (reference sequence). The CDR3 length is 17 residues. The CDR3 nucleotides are TGTGCCAGCAGCCGCCCCGGTCAAGGGTGGAGGGACACTGAAGCTTTCTTT. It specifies CASSRPGQGWRDTEAFF.

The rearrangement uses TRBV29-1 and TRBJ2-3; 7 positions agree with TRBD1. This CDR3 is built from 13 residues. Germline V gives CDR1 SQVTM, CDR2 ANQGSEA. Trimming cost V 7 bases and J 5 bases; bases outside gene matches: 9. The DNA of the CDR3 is TGCAGCGCCCGGGACAGCGCGAGAGATACGCAGTATTTT. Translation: CSARDSARDTQYF.

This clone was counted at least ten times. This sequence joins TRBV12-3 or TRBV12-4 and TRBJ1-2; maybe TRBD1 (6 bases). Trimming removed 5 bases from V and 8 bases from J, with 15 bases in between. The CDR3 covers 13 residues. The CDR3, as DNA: TGTGCCAGCAGTCTTTCAGGGGTTGGGGGCTACACCTTC. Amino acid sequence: CASSLSGVGGYTF.